This T cell receptor beta chain originates from a study of blood T cell repertoires in COVID-19. For the study at large: The samples span acute and convalescent COVID-19 from the United States, Italy and Spain. Sources were T cells, B-cell-depleted T cells, or PBMCs; the material itself was cDNA or gDNA.

The CDR3 is 11 residues long. CDR1 is MNHNY, CDR2 SVGAGI, per germline (reference sequence). With 10 bases removed from V and 7 bases from J, the gap between germline ends came to 12 bases. Per the original data handling: Estimation of nucleated cell counts was performed using reference gene primer amplification. Profiling relied on immunoSEQ multiplex PCR, and the TCRdb table lists in-frame clones only, not all of them. D and trimming come from the DNA, and the V and J calls and clone size come from that table. The sample has under 75,000 clones, roughly 87% seen once. This TCR came from a man aged 45 to 65 with active COVID-19. V and J are TRBV6-6 and TRBJ2-3; tentatively, D is TRBD2 (5 bases). Sequencing input: peripheral blood. Here the CDR3 reads CATGDSNTQYF. The CDR3 DNA reads as TGTGCCACCGGGGATTCAAATACGCAGTATTTT.